The 15 T cell receptor beta chains presented below share a single source sample, sequenced in a study of Tregs in tolerant kidney transplant recipients. Here immunoSEQ multiplex PCR was the method, and the copy in TCRdb shows in-frame clones only, minus some. The data show approximately 100,000 clones, 80% to 95% seen once. Sequencing was performed on CD4+ T cells from blood, taken before the transplant. The origin of the receptors is a human donor who received a combined kidney and bone marrow transplant.

Of note for this clone: Different DNA sequences within this sample yield the same CDR3. The genes are TRBV15 and TRBJ1-2; TRBD1 is a possible D gene (5 bases). Germline values: CDR1 LNHNV, CDR2 YYDKDF (reference sequence). This CDR3 region has 17 residues. The V gene lost 0 bases and the J gene lost 4 bases, with 18 bases spanning the gap. The CDR3 DNA reads as TGTGCCACCAGCAGAGATTACATGGATAGGGGAACCTATGGCTACACCTTC. It is translated as CATSRDYMDRGTYGYTF.

CDR3 residues: CAISERSSGGAGNIQYF. CDR3 DNA: TGTGCCATCAGTGAGAGGTCGAGCGGGGGGGCCGGCAACATTCAGTACTTC. V and J are TRBV10-3 and TRBJ2-4; 10 bases fit TRBD2. The CDR3 is 17 residues long. Losses at the gene ends were 2 bases for V and 7 bases for J; bases not matched to a gene: 11. Germline CDR1 reads ENHRY; CDR2 reads SYGVKD.

This sequence joins TRBV4-2 and TRBJ2-7; D is ambiguous. The CDR3 has 15 residues. Germline V gene data show CDR1 as LGHNA and CDR2 as YNFKEQ. The V gene lost 1 base and the J gene lost 0 bases, with 10 bases spanning the gap. In DNA, the CDR3 is TGTGCCAGCAGCCAAGGAGCGACCCTCTCCTACGAGCAGTACTTC. It translates to CASSQGATLSYEQYF.

The chain is built from TRBV18 and TRBJ1-1; maybe TRBD1 (6 bases). CDR3 length equals 15 residues. CDR1 and CDR2 from the germline V gene are KGHSH and LQKENI. V dropped 3 bases and J dropped 0 bases, with 11 bases sitting between them. CDR3 in amino acids: CASSPTGNMNTEAFF. CDR3 DNA: TGTGCCAGCTCACCTACAGGGAATATGAACACTGAAGCTTTCTTT.

The rearrangement uses TRBV5-4 and TRBJ2-7, with a possible D match to TRBD1 (6 bases). V dropped 1 base and J dropped 6 bases, with 8 bases sitting between them. CDR3 length equals 12 residues. Germline-derived CDR1 and CDR2 are SGHNT and YYREEE (reference sequence). The DNA for the CDR3 is TGTGCCAGCAGCTTGCAGGGGTTCGAGCAGTACTTC. Residues: CASSLQGFEQYF.

CDR3 in amino acids: CASSKIRGNTGELFF. The CDR3 DNA reads as TGTGCCAGCAGTAAGATCAGGGGTAACACCGGGGAGCTGTTTTTT. V gene TRBV6-6 combines with J gene TRBJ2-2, with D perhaps TRBD1 (6 bases). This CDR3 region has 15 residues. The V gene's germline CDR1 is MNHNY and CDR2 SVGAGI (reference sequence). The germline V and J ends were trimmed by 5 bases and 2 bases, with 12 bases remaining between them.

This chain uses TRBV21-1 with TRBJ1-2. TRBV21-1 is a recognized pseudogene. The CDR3 is 18 residues long. CDR3: CASSKTKLFQISNYGYTF. CDR3 in DNA: TGTGCCAGCAGCAAAACTAAATTATTCCAAATCTCTAACTATGGCTACACCTTC.

The gene calls are TRBV11-3 and TRBJ2-7; 10 positions agree with TRBD2. J gave up 2 bases and V 3 bases, and 4 bases lay outside the gene matches. The CDR3 has 15 residues. Germline V gene lookup returns CDR1 SGHNT and CDR2 YENEEA. The CDR3 bases are TGTGCCAGCAGCTTGAGGAGCGGGAGGGCCTACGAGCAGTACTTC. Translation: CASSLRSGRAYEQYF.

V and J are TRBV5-4 and TRBJ2-5, with D possibly matching TRBD1 (5 bases). Deletions cut 2 bases from V and 4 bases from J, with 9 bases between. Germline CDR1 SGHNT, CDR2 YYREEE (reference sequence). This CDR3 region has 13 residues. The CDR3 DNA follows: TGTGCCAGCAGCTTTAGTCAGGGAGAGACCCAGTACTTC. Its translation is CASSFSQGETQYF.

The chain is built from TRBV19 and TRBJ2-7, with TRBD2 matching 15 bases. The CDR3 runs 21 residues. Germline CDR1 and CDR2: LNHDA and SQIVND (reference sequence). The V segment lost 7 bases and the J segment 6 bases; nucleotides outside the gene matches: 25. The CDR3 region has the DNA TGTGCCAGTAACCACTACCCCAAGTCCGGACTAGCGGGAGGGCTCGGCTCCGAGCAGTACTTC. It translates to CASNHYPKSGLAGGLGSEQYF.

The chain employs TRBV4-3 and TRBJ1-2, with D uncertain. The germline V and J ends were trimmed by 5 bases and 8 bases, with 15 bases remaining between them. This CDR3 comprises 13 residues. Germline V lookup: CDR1 LGHNA, CDR2 YSLEER. The CDR3 spells CASSSQRDSGYTF. The DNA of the CDR3 is TGCGCCAGCAGCTCCCAACGTGATAGCGGCTACACCTTC.

The V and J genes are TRBV6-1 and TRBJ2-5, with TRBD1 as a possible D gene (6 bases). Trimming cost V 4 bases and J 2 bases, with 11 bases left between them. Germline loops: CDR1 MNHNS, CDR2 SASEGT. The CDR3 loop spans 14 amino acids. The CDR3, as DNA: TGTGCCAGCAGTGGGGGCGGACAGCAAGAGACCCAGTACTTC. Its translation: CASSGGGQQETQYF.

V usage is TRBV7-2 and J usage is TRBJ2-7; TRBD2 matches 12 bases. Germline CDR1 is SGHTA and CDR2 is FQGNSA. This CDR3 spans 14 amino acids. J lost 7 bases, V lost 5 bases, and 6 bases had no gene match. This CDR3 reads CASSRLAGVREQYF. The CDR3 nucleotides read TGTGCCAGCAGCCGACTAGCGGGAGTTCGGGAGCAGTACTTC. Full variable domain (missing parts from reference TRBV7-2 and TRBJ2-7): GAGVSQSPSNKVTEKGKDVELRCDPISGHTALYWYRQSLGQGLEFLIYFQGNSAPDKSGLPSDRFSAERTGGSVSTLTIQRTQQEDSAVYLCASSRLAGVREQYFGPGTRLTVT.

In nucleotides, the CDR3 is TGTGCCAGCAGCTTAAAAGGTCAGGCGCTATCCACCGGGGAGCTGTTTTTT. As protein: CASSLKGQALSTGELFF. The chain joins TRBV11-2 to TRBJ2-2, with unresolved D. The CDR3 totals 17 residues. Germline V gives CDR1 SGHAT, CDR2 FQNNGV. Trimming removed 2 bases from V and 4 bases from J, with 17 bases in between.

The chain combines TRBV5-1 with TRBJ1-4; D is unresolved. This CDR3 contains 16 residues. The germline V and J ends were trimmed by 0 bases and 3 bases, with 12 bases remaining between them. Germline loops: CDR1 SGHRS, CDR2 YFSETQ. The CDR3 nucleotides are TGCGCCAGCAGCTTGGTGGTCTCAGGCGCTAATGAAAAACTGTTTTTT. Protein sequence: CASSLVVSGANEKLFF.